This entry is about one TCR beta chain. What it recognizes is unknown. The sample belongs to a study of cytomegalovirus exposure and HLA in healthy donors. Study-wide results and limits: Overall, approximately 150 TCR beta chains were annotated as cytomegalovirus-associated. 16,951 TCR beta sequences were associated with HLA alleles at 0.05 false discovery rate in a later analysis.

The PCR employed 60 Vbeta primers together with 13 Jbeta primers. Assay: immunoSEQ multiplex PCR; the TCRdb copy retains only in-frame clones and omits some. The sample includes 150,000 or so clones, roughly 66% of them seen just once. Everyone who donated was a healthy bone marrow donor. Germline trimming cut 0 bases from V and 4 bases from J; bases unmatched to any gene: 9. Germline lookup yields CDR1 MGHRA and CDR2 YSYEKL. The CDR3 extends over 17 amino acids. V usage is TRBV4-1 and J usage is TRBJ2-7; 10 bases line up with TRBD2. This TCR derives from a woman younger than 30 in good health and CMV-seronegative. Sequencing input: PBMCs. The CDR3 reads CASSQEMRTSGPYEQYF. The CDR3 coding sequence is TGCGCCAGCAGCCAAGAGATGCGGACTAGCGGTCCATACGAGCAGTACTTC.